The 9 T cell receptor beta chains listed next were all sequenced from one sample in a study of circulating CD8 cells and anti-PD-1 response in melanoma (TCRdb year 2020). The sample was run on a NextSeq 500. The QIAseq Immune Repertoire RNA Library Kit, Human TCR Panel, was used to prepare TCR libraries from about 14 ng of total RNA. The raw public reads went through TCRdb reprocessing: fastp at Q25, MiXCR clone calling, in-frame beta chains kept. Identical CDR3 protein sequences are pooled into one entry, listed with their most common genes and DNA. A total of fewer than 1,500 distinct CDR3 sequences appear in this sample, roughly 10% of them only once. The top ten clones comprise about 14% of the sample. Four subsets defined by PD-1 and/or TIGIT were sorted from live CD3+CD8+TCRalphabeta+ cells on a BD FACSAria II cell sorter. Sequencing was performed on CD8+ T cells from PBMCs, taken at baseline or after one month of anti-PD-1 therapy (not recorded which). Receptors originate from a human donor with melanoma.

This clonotype was seen a handful of times. The chain recombines TRBV10-3 with TRBJ2-7, with 11 nucleotides matching TRBD1. Germline assignment: CDR1 ENHRY and CDR2 SYGVKD. Trimming at V came to 4 bases and at J to 4 bases, leaving 6 bases not matched to a gene. This CDR3 spans 15 amino acids. DNA for the CDR3: TGTGCCATCAGTGGACCGGGACAGGGGGTATACGAGCAGTACTTC. It codes for CAISGPGQGVYEQYF.

In this sample, this clonotype is medium-sized. The chain employs TRBV7-3 and TRBJ1-1; D unclear. This CDR3 spans 13 amino acids. Per the germline V gene, CDR1 is SGHTA and CDR2 is FQGTGA. The V gene lost 5 bases and the J gene lost 0 bases, with 7 bases spanning the gap. CDR3 DNA sequence: TGTGCCAGCAGCAAGGAGGTGAACACTGAAGCTTTCTTT. Protein: CASSKEVNTEAFF.

This clonotype is classed as medium-sized. The V and J genes are TRBV2 and TRBJ1-1, with unresolved D. The V end lost 6 bases, the J end lost 1 base, and 6 bases lay between the germline ends. This CDR3 has 12 amino acids. Germline CDR1 reads SNHLY; CDR2 reads FYNNEI. The CDR3 loop reads CASSWRNTEAFF. Here the CDR3 DNA reads TGTGCCAGCAGCTGGAGGAACACTGAAGCTTTCTTT.

In this sample, this clonotype turned up a few times. J is TRBJ2-1 and V is TRBV29-1, with 7 nucleotides matching TRBD1. The CDR3 runs to 15 residues. Trimming removed 2 bases from V and 0 bases from J; junction bases left unmatched: 4. Germline V lookup: CDR1 SQVTM, CDR2 ANQGSEA. The CDR3 is CSVENQGVSYNEQFF. Here the CDR3 DNA reads TGCAGCGTTGAAAATCAGGGGGTCTCCTACAATGAGCAGTTCTTC.

By share of the sample, this clonotype is medium-sized. V usage is TRBV27 and J usage is TRBJ2-7; 7 bases line up with TRBD1. V shed 4 bases and J 2 bases; nucleotides not matched to a gene: 11. Germline assignment: CDR1 MNHEY and CDR2 SMNVEV (reference sequence). This CDR3 spans 16 amino acids. The DNA of the CDR3 is TGTGCCAGCAGTTCCCCATTCGGCAGGGGGACCTACGAGCAGTACTTC. This gives the protein CASSSPFGRGTYEQYF.

This clonotype is judged medium-sized. This rearrangement joins TRBV27 to TRBJ1-6, with a possible D match to TRBD1 (5 bases). With 5 bases removed from V and 5 bases from J, the gap between germline ends came to 13 bases. Germline loops: CDR1 MNHEY, CDR2 SMNVEV (reference sequence). The CDR3 is 15 amino acids. Written as DNA, the CDR3 is TGTGCCAGCAGTACCAGGGTCTTCGATAATTCACCCCTCCACTTT. Translating gives CASSTRVFDNSPLHF.

By sample fraction, this clonotype is medium-sized (0.01 to 0.1%). This chain connects TRBV25-1 to TRBJ2-1; D possibly uses TRBD1 or TRBD2 (7 bases each). CDR1 MGHDK and CDR2 SYGVNS come from the germline V gene. Trimming cost V 7 bases and J 6 bases, with 16 bases left between them. The CDR3 loop spans 14 amino acids. CDR3 protein: CASNPGGGPNEQFF. The CDR3 DNA follows: TGTGCCAGCAACCCAGGGGGGGGGCCCAATGAGCAGTTCTTC.

This clonotype qualifies as large. An end of the junction differs from the germline gene, which may be a read error. This chain joins TRBV2 and TRBJ1-1; no clear D. CDR1 is SNHLY, CDR2 FYNNEI, per germline. There are 14 residues in the CDR3. CDR3 bases: TGTGCCAGCAGGGAAGTAGTGGATTTCCCTGAAGCTTTCTTT. Encoded protein: CASREVVDFPEAFF.

The V and J genes are TRBV24-1 and TRBJ2-1, with D possibly called TRBD1 or TRBD2 (5 bases each). This CDR3 spans 13 amino acids. V lost 0 bases to trimming and J lost 10 bases, with 9 bases between them. CDR1 and CDR2 (germline): KGHDR, SFDVKD. DNA for the CDR3: TGTGCCACCAGTGATTTGCACGGGGACGAGCAGTTCTTC. Its translation is CATSDLHGDEQFF.